The 17 T cell receptor beta chains in this list originate from one sample, sequenced in a study of technical replicates of blood from a few donors. The repertoire was sequenced with immunoSEQ multiplex PCR; TCRdb's copy has only in-frame clones and lacks some. This repertoire shows over 70,000 clones, roughly 94% found once; its top ten account for approximately 0.35%. Sequences were obtained from T cells isolated from PBMCs. The receptors here all came from a human donor in good health.

The chain is built from TRBV4-3 and TRBJ1-2; TRBD1 aligns across 7 bases. The V gene end was trimmed by 0 bases and the J gene end by 4 bases; junction bases not matched to a gene: 5. The CDR3 runs 15 residues. Germline CDR1 and CDR2: LGHNA and YSLEER. The CDR3 protein is CASSQEDRLSYGYTF. In DNA, the CDR3 is TGCGCCAGCAGCCAAGAGGACAGGCTCAGCTATGGCTACACCTTC.

The chain uses TRBV6-4 and TRBJ1-3, with D perhaps TRBD1 (5 bases). Trimming removed 2 bases from V and 0 bases from J, with 8 bases in between. The CDR3 spans 15 residues. Germline CDR1 reads MRHNA; CDR2 reads SNTAGT. CDR3 in DNA: TGTGCCAGCAGTGACCCTACAGGCTCTGGAAACACCATATATTTT. Protein: CASSDPTGSGNTIYF.

The V and J genes are TRBV7-3 and TRBJ2-1; the match to TRBD1 covers 9 bases. CDR3 size: 15 residues. CDR1 is SGHTA and CDR2 is FQGTGA in the germline V gene. The trim removed 4 bases at V and 5 bases at J, leaving 6 bases unmatched. In DNA, the CDR3 is TGTGCCAGCAGCTCCTTAGGGACAGGGCACAATGAGCAGTTCTTC. Its translation is CASSSLGTGHNEQFF.

J is TRBJ1-1 and V is TRBV19; D is uncertain. CDR3 length: 14 amino acids. V lost 5 bases and J 2 bases, leaving 12 bases between the germline ends. Germline V gene lookup returns CDR1 LNHDA and CDR2 SQIVND (reference sequence). CDR3 sequence (DNA): TGTGCCAGTAGTCCAGTATTTCTTAACACTGAAGCTTTCTTT. Translating gives CASSPVFLNTEAFF.

This chain joins TRBV9 and TRBJ2-3; 8 bases line up with TRBD1. The CDR3 extends over 13 amino acids. The ends lost 3 bases at V and 5 bases at J; junction bases unmatched: 2. Per germline, CDR1 SGDLS and CDR2 YYNGEE. Written as DNA, the CDR3 is TGTGCCAGCAGCGGGACAGGGTTAGATACGCAGTATTTT. Its translation: CASSGTGLDTQYF.

V usage is TRBV11-2 and J usage is TRBJ1-3; D unclear. Trimming removed 4 bases from V and 7 bases from J, with 8 bases in between. The CDR3 contains 12 residues. Germline V gene sequence: CDR1 SGHAT, CDR2 FQNNGV. As DNA, the CDR3 is TGTGCCAGCAGCTCGACACCTAACACCATATATTTT. Encoded protein: CASSSTPNTIYF.

The rearrangement joins TRBV11-2 to TRBJ1-2; 8 bases align to TRBD1. The CDR3 is 16 residues long. CDR1 is SGHAT, CDR2 FQNNGV, per germline. Germline trimming cut 5 bases from V and 5 bases from J; bases unmatched to any gene: 13. Here the CDR3 DNA reads TGTGCCAGCAGCCTAACCGGGACAGGTCCCCTTTATGGCTACACCTTC. Protein: CASSLTGTGPLYGYTF.

V usage is TRBV4-3 and J usage is TRBJ2-7, with TRBD2 as a possible D gene (5 bases). Germline lookup yields CDR1 LGHNA and CDR2 YSLEER. CDR3 size: 14 residues. The V gene lost 3 bases and the J gene lost 3 bases, with 12 bases spanning the gap. The CDR3 here is CASSHSASHYEQYF. In DNA, the CDR3 is TGCGCCAGCAGCCATAGCGCCTCACACTACGAGCAGTACTTC.

This rearrangement joins TRBV19 to TRBJ2-3, with D perhaps TRBD1 (6 bases). Germline-derived CDR1 and CDR2 are LNHDA and SQIVND (reference sequence). Trimming took 6 bases from V and 6 from J, leaving 10 bases between them. CDR3 size: 12 residues. The CDR3 protein is CASRERGDTQYF. Written as DNA, the CDR3 is TGTGCCAGTAGGGAGAGGGGGGATACGCAGTATTTT. The variable domain in full, completed from reference TRBV19 and TRBJ2-3, reads DGGITQSPKYLFRKEGQNVTLSCEQNLNHDAMYWYRQDPGQGLRLIYYSQIVNDFQKGDIAEGYSVSREKKESFPLTVTSAQKNPTAFYLCASRERGDTQYFGPGTRLTVL.

The chain has TRBV7-9 and TRBJ2-5, with 9 bases matching TRBD1. With 6 bases clipped from V and 5 bases from J, the junction kept 10 bases outside the gene matches. Germline CDR1 SEHNR, CDR2 FQNEAQ (reference sequence). The CDR3 is made up of 15 amino acids. The CDR3: CASRQGQGARETQYF. CDR3 coding DNA: TGTGCCAGCAGGCAGGGACAGGGCGCGAGGGAGACCCAGTACTTC.

This rearrangement joins TRBV4-1 to TRBJ2-7; tentatively, D is TRBD2 (5 bases). The CDR3 is 14 amino acids. Trimming took off 1 base at V and 3 bases at J, with 10 bases between the two ends. Germline V CDR1 and CDR2: MGHRA, YSYEKL. Here the CDR3 reads CASSQVAEGYEQYF. CDR3 sequence (DNA): TGCGCCAGCAGCCAAGTGGCAGAGGGCTACGAGCAGTACTTC.

The chain combines TRBV9 with TRBJ1-5; no reliable D call. CDR1 SGDLS and CDR2 YYNGEE come from the germline V gene. V was shortened by 0 bases and J by 8 bases, with 12 bases between the two germline ends. There are 14 residues in the CDR3. The CDR3 loop reads CASSVGHTPEPQHF. In DNA, the CDR3 is TGTGCCAGCAGCGTAGGCCATACCCCGGAGCCCCAGCATTTT.

The chain carries TRBV29-1 and TRBJ1-1; D is unclear. The CDR3 totals 14 residues. The V gene lost 7 bases and the J gene lost 2 bases, with 17 bases spanning the gap. From germline, CDR1 is SQVTM and CDR2 ANQGSEA. The CDR3 reads CSAAARLQNTEAFF. The DNA for the CDR3 is TGCAGCGCTGCCGCTAGACTCCAAAACACTGAAGCTTTCTTT. The complete variable domain, with remaining parts taken from reference TRBV29-1 and TRBJ1-1, reads SAVISQKPSRDICQRGTSLTIQCQVDSQVTMMFWYRQQPGQSLTLIATANQGSEATYESGFVIDKFPISRPNLTFSTLTVSNMSPEDSSIYLCSAAARLQNTEAFFGQGTRLTVV.

The rearrangement uses TRBV7-6 and TRBJ2-1; D unclear. The germline gives CDR1 SGHVS, CDR2 FNYEAQ. Trimming cost V 3 bases and J 6 bases, with 9 bases left between them. CDR3 length equals 13 residues. The CDR3 DNA reads TGTGCCAGCAGCTTGATGAGTACCAATGAGCAGTTCTTC. Translated, it gives CASSLMSTNEQFF.

CDR3 loop: CASSFGGGSVINEQFF. In DNA form, the CDR3 reads TGTGCCAGCAGCTTTGGGGGCGGGAGCGTCATCAATGAGCAGTTCTTC. The chain combines TRBV5-4 with TRBJ2-1; D may be TRBD2 (7 bases). The length of the CDR3 is 16 residues. V shed 2 bases and J shed 6 bases, with 18 bases lying between them. CDR1 is SGHNT and CDR2 is YYREEE in the germline V gene (reference sequence).

This chain joins TRBV28 and TRBJ2-7; TRBD1 is a possible D gene (6 bases). Trimming cost V 5 bases and J 0 bases, with 17 bases left between them. The CDR3 sequence is 16 residues long. Germline V lookup: CDR1 MDHEN, CDR2 SYDVKM. The CDR3 loop is CASSISGQLGSYEQYF. The CDR3 region has the DNA TGTGCCAGCAGTATATCAGGACAGCTTGGCTCCTACGAGCAGTACTTC.

The V call is TRBV7-6, the J call TRBJ1-1; 9 bases are shared with TRBD1. Germline V gives CDR1 SGHVS, CDR2 FNYEAQ. The CDR3 consists of 13 residues. V lost 5 bases, J lost 5 bases, and 3 bases stayed unmatched. In DNA form, the CDR3 reads TGTGCCAGCAGCCCAGGACAGGGGACTGAAGCTTTCTTT. It codes for CASSPGQGTEAFF.